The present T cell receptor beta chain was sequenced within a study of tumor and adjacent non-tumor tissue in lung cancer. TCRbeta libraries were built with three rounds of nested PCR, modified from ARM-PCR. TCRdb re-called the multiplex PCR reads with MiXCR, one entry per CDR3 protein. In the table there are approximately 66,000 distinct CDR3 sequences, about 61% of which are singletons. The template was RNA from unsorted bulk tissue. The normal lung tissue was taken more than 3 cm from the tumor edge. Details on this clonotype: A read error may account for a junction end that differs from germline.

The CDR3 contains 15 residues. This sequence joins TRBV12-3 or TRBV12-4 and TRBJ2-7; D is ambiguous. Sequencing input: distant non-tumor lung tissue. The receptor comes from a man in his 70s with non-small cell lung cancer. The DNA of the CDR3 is TGTGCCAGCAGCTTTGGGCACTTCATCTCCTACAAGCAGTACTTC. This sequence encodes CASSFGHFISYKQYF.